This T cell receptor (beta chain) was recovered during a study of control samples from healthy donors and cancer patients. TCRdb's copy holds only in-frame clones and misses some; the assay was immunoSEQ multiplex PCR. The table includes some 250,000 clones, 82% detected once. The CDR3 has 16 amino acids. Trimming left V 0 bases short and J 0 bases short, with 11 bases between. Germline CDR1 is SGHTA and CDR2 is FQGTGA. Sequencing input: PBMCs. The J gene is TRBJ1-2, the V gene TRBV7-3; D unclear. The sequence was obtained from a woman aged 60 to 75 with lung cancer. CDR3 region: CASSLTKAEPNYGYTF. CDR3 DNA sequence: TGTGCCAGCAGCTTAACGAAGGCGGAACCTAACTATGGCTACACCTTC.